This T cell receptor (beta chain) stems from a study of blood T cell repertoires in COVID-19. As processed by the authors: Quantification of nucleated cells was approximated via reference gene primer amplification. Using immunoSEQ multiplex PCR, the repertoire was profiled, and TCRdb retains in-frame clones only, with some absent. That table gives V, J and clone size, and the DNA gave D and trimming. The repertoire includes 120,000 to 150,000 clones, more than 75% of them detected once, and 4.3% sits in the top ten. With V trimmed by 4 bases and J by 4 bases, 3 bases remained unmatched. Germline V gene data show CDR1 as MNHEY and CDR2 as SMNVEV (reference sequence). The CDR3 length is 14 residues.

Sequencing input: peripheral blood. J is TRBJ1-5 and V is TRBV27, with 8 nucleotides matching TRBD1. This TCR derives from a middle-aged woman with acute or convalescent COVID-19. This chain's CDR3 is CASSYDRGNQPQHF. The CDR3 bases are TGTGCCAGCAGTTACGACAGGGGAAATCAGCCCCAGCATTTT.